These 18 T cell receptor beta chains came from one sample sequenced in a study of Ad26.COV2.S vaccination and SARS-CoV-2 variants. Treatment given: roughly 19 received Ad26.COV2.S at low or high dose, single or two shots; about 5 received placebo; per-sample allocation not given. Day 63 following the first vaccine or placebo injection was when the samples were taken. Libraries were prepared by immunoSEQ multiplex PCR; TCRdb keeps only in-frame clonotypes and omits some of them. The sample consists of about 680,000 clones, 89% of them appearing once. The sequenced sample was peripheral blood, obtained in a trial of Ad26.COV2.S vaccine versus placebo. The receptors were gathered from a person aged 18 to 59 who received the Ad26.COV2.S COVID-19 vaccine or a placebo.

This clone was seen just once. The chain has TRBV19 and TRBJ2-2; TRBD2 matches 11 bases. The CDR3 runs 16 residues. V trimming: 5 bases; J trimming: 4 bases; junction bases outside the gene matches: 6. The V gene's germline CDR1 is LNHDA and CDR2 SQIVND (reference sequence). In DNA, the CDR3 is TGTGCCAGTAGTCCCGTCGGGACTAGCGGCACCGGGGAGCTGTTTTTT. This translates into CASSPVGTSGTGELFF.

The V gene is TRBV3-1 (or the pseudogene TRBV3-2), the J gene TRBJ1-6; D is ambiguous. This CDR3 is built from 18 residues. Germline values: CDR1 LGHDT, CDR2 YNNKEL (reference sequence). Deletions cut 1 base from V and 0 bases from J, with 13 bases between. DNA of the CDR3: TGTGCCAGCAGCCAAGCCCCTCCCTACTTCTCCTATAATTCACCCCTCCACTTT. Translating it yields CASSQAPPYFSYNSPLHF.

The chain recombines TRBV30 with TRBJ1-4; 7 bases are a match to TRBD1. This CDR3 contains 14 residues. Trimming at V came to 0 bases and at J to 5 bases, leaving 3 bases not matched to a gene. The germline V gene encodes CDR1 GTSNPN and CDR2 SVGIG (reference sequence). Written as DNA, the CDR3 is TGTGCCTGGAGTGTACACAGGGGAAATGAAAAACTGTTTTTT. Protein product: CAWSVHRGNEKLFF.

The chain joins TRBV6-2 or TRBV6-3 to TRBJ1-1; no reliable D call. V was pared by 0 bases and J by 2 bases, with 13 bases between. The CDR3 has 16 residues. Per the germline V gene, CDR1 is MNHEY and CDR2 is SVGEGT. CDR3 loop: CASSYSRWSVNTEAFF. CDR3 DNA sequence: TGTGCCAGCAGTTACTCGAGATGGTCAGTCAACACTGAAGCTTTCTTT.

The CDR3 is CASSLALPGMGYTF. The CDR3 region has the DNA TGTGCCAGCAGCTTAGCGCTTCCGGGTATGGGCTACACCTTC. The rearrangement links TRBV7-2 to TRBJ1-2, with D unresolved. The V gene lost 0 bases and the J gene lost 8 bases, with 13 bases spanning the gap. There are 14 residues in the CDR3. Germline CDR1 reads SGHTA; CDR2 reads FQGNSA.

The V call is TRBV18, the J call TRBJ2-7; 10 bases fit TRBD1. The V gene's germline CDR1 is KGHSH and CDR2 LQKENI. V trimming: 4 bases; J trimming: 4 bases; junction bases outside the gene matches: 10. CDR3 length: 16 amino acids. CDR3 protein: CASSQAPRDRGYEQYF. In DNA form, the CDR3 reads TGTGCCAGCTCACAGGCCCCACGGGACAGGGGTTACGAGCAGTACTTC.

The chain combines TRBV5-4 with TRBJ1-2; TRBD1 matches 8 bases. V lost 4 bases and J lost 5; bases outside the gene matches: 10. CDR1 is SGHNT and CDR2 is YYREEE in the germline V gene (reference sequence). The CDR3 spans 15 residues. The CDR3 sequence: CASSLGQGKQYGYTF. CDR3 coding DNA: TGTGCCAGCAGCCTAGGACAGGGTAAACAATATGGCTACACCTTC.

This clone appeared once. The V and J genes are TRBV30 and TRBJ2-7; TRBD1 might be the D (5 bases). The CDR3 spans 14 residues. The V gene lost 5 bases and the J gene lost 0 bases, with 14 bases spanning the gap. Looked up from germline, CDR1 is GTSNPN and CDR2 is SVGIG (reference sequence). The CDR3 reads CAWSGFPGSYEQYF. The CDR3 DNA reads as TGTGCCTGGTCAGGGTTCCCCGGCTCCTACGAGCAGTACTTC.

This clone came up once. The rearrangement uses TRBV10-1 and TRBJ2-7; 9 bases map to TRBD1. This CDR3 spans 16 amino acids. Unmatched junction bases numbered 10, after V lost 3 bases and J lost 4 bases. Germline CDR1 reads WNHNN; CDR2 reads SYGVQD (reference sequence). The CDR3 loop is CASSDLSGTGFYEQYF. For the CDR3, the DNA is TGCGCCAGCAGTGACCTATCCGGGACAGGGTTTTACGAGCAGTACTTC.

The genes are TRBV7-2 and TRBJ1-2; the D gene is possibly TRBD1 (6 bases). Per the germline V gene, CDR1 is SGHTA and CDR2 is FQGNSA. Trimming left V 5 bases short and J 5 bases short, with 15 bases between. CDR3 size: 14 residues. The CDR3 coding sequence is TGTGCCAGCAGCCCCGACAGGTACTTTTATGGCTACACCTTC. This sequence encodes CASSPDRYFYGYTF.

The chain links TRBV5-1 to TRBJ2-5; the D gene could be TRBD1 or TRBD2 (7 bases each). With 3 bases removed from V and 1 base from J, the gap between germline ends came to 13 bases. Germline loops: CDR1 SGHRS, CDR2 YFSETQ. The CDR3 contains 15 residues. For the CDR3, the DNA is TGCGCCAGCAGCTCGACAGGGAGGGTCCAAGAGACCCAGTACTTC. Amino acids: CASSSTGRVQETQYF.

The chain couples TRBV9 to TRBJ1-3; D gene unclear. V gave up 2 bases and J gave up 0 bases, with 12 bases separating them. The CDR3 contains 16 residues. Germline V gene lookup returns CDR1 SGDLS and CDR2 YYNGEE. The CDR3 protein is CASSVLPGDSGNTIYF. CDR3 DNA: TGTGCCAGCAGCGTCTTGCCAGGCGACTCTGGAAACACCATATATTTT.

The rearrangement links TRBV4-3 to TRBJ1-1; no reliable D call. The germline V gene has CDR1 LGHNA and CDR2 YSLEER. V gave up 0 bases and J gave up 1 base, with 6 bases separating them. The CDR3 length is 14 residues. CDR3 loop: CASSQDSRNTEAFF. In nucleotides, the CDR3 is TGCGCCAGCAGCCAAGATTCCAGGAACACTGAAGCTTTCTTT.

The chain has TRBV9 and TRBJ1-1; D gene unclear. V was pared by 2 bases and J by 11 bases, with 16 bases between. This CDR3 comprises 13 residues. Germline V CDR1 and CDR2: SGDLS, YYNGEE. The CDR3 region is CASSVDPAAGAFF. CDR3 nucleotide sequence: TGTGCCAGCAGCGTCGACCCGGCGGCGGGGGCTTTCTTT.

V and J are TRBV7-2 and TRBJ2-2; D is perhaps TRBD1 or TRBD2 (6 bases each). The CDR3 has 17 amino acids. Deletions cut 4 bases from V and 4 bases from J, with 19 bases between. Germline lookup yields CDR1 SGHTA and CDR2 FQGNSA. The CDR3 reads CASSSKIGGLGTGELFF. As DNA, the CDR3 is TGTGCCAGCAGCTCAAAGATAGGGGGGCTTGGCACCGGGGAGCTGTTTTTT.

DNA of the CDR3: TGTGCCATCAGTGTCGGGTTACGCACAGATACGCAGTATTTT. Its protein is CAISVGLRTDTQYF. The chain joins TRBV10-3 to TRBJ2-3; D is unclear. The CDR3 extends over 14 amino acids. Germline V lookup: CDR1 ENHRY, CDR2 SYGVKD. V lost 4 bases and J 1 base, leaving 9 bases between the germline ends.

V is TRBV2 and J is TRBJ2-1; 8 nucleotides align to TRBD1. Looked up from germline, CDR1 is SNHLY and CDR2 is FYNNEI. The CDR3 sequence is 18 residues long. J gave up 0 bases and V 6 bases, and 13 bases lay outside the gene matches. CDR3 nucleotides: TGTGCCAGCAGCGAGGTAACCTGGACAGGGTCCTCCTACAATGAGCAGTTCTTC. Amino acids: CASSEVTWTGSSYNEQFF.

The V call is TRBV11-2, the J call TRBJ2-3; no clear D. This CDR3 has 14 amino acids. Germline CDR1 SGHAT, CDR2 FQNNGV. Trimming removed 5 bases from V and 2 bases from J, with 11 bases in between. Here the CDR3 reads CASSQSQATDTQYF. The CDR3, as DNA: TGTGCCAGCAGCCAAAGTCAGGCCACAGATACGCAGTATTTT.